A selection of T cell receptor beta chains follows, all from one sample in a study of technical replicates of blood from a few donors. Sequencing was performed with immunoSEQ multiplex PCR; in TCRdb, only in-frame clones are kept and a portion is missing. Found here are about 59,000 clones, 93% of them singletons; the top ten hold over 4%. Sequencing was carried out using PBMCs. The receptors originated from a human donor in good health. Some clones in this sample may be carry-over from other donors' samples. CDR3s include the opening cysteine and the closing phenylalanine or tryptophan. D genes are given only for firm matches.

v_gene,d_gene,CDR3aa
TRBV6-5,.,CASSNHRVPNEQYF
TRBV27,TRBD2,CASSLFPGTSGSTDTQYF
TRBV5-1,.,CASTPPSNYEQYF
TRBV28,.,CASSTGREQYF
TRBV11-2,.,CASRAETYEQYF
TRBV13,.,CASSLPGVEEQFF
TRBV2,TRBD1,CASSRSGGAFF
TRBV15,.,CATSRDVLAYGTQYF
TRBV6-6,TRBD1,CASSATGQGHGYTF
TRBV2,TRBD2,CASSREAGGYEQYF
TRBV18,TRBD1,CASSPTPGQGRTTYEQYF
TRBV9,TRBD1,CASSAGTAHNEQFF
TRBV19,TRBD1,CANLKTGMWSGELFF
TRBV5-1,.,CASYLSTSAEGYTF
TRBV6-6,.,CASTLPAGGDSPLHF
TRBV23-1,TRBD2,CASSHRIAGGSYEQYF